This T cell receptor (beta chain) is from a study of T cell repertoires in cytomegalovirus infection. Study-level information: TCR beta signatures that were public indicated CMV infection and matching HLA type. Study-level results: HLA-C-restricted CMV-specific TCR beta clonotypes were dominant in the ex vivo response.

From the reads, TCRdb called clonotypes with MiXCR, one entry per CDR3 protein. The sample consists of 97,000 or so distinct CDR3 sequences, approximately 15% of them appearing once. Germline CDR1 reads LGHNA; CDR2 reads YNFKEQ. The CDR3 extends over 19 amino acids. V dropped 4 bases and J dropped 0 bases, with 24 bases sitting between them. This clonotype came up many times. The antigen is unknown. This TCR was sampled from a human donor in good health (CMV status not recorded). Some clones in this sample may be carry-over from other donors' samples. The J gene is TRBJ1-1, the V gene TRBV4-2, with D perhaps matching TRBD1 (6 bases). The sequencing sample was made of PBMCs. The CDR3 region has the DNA TGTGCCAGCAGCCGGTGGAGGTGGGGGGCCGGAAGAATGAACACTGAAGCTTTCTTT. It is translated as CASSRWRWGAGRMNTEAFF.